The next 12 T cell receptor beta chains were all read from a single sample in a study of cytomegalovirus exposure and HLA in healthy donors. Primers: 60 Vbeta forward and 13 Jbeta reverse. This table comes from immunoSEQ multiplex PCR, and its TCRdb copy is limited to in-frame clones, with some not included. The sample has under 140,000 clones; approximately 79% are singletons. Input material: PBMCs. Every receptor here comes from a man aged 25-40 years in good health and CMV-seropositive.

This clone was seen once. The J gene is TRBJ1-1, the V gene TRBV9; D is ambiguous. Germline assignment: CDR1 SGDLS and CDR2 YYNGEE. This CDR3 comprises 14 residues. The germline V and J ends were trimmed by 3 bases and 0 bases, with 9 bases remaining between them. The CDR3 region has the DNA TGTGCCAGCAGCGCCCGTATAATGAACACTGAAGCTTTCTTT. As protein: CASSARIMNTEAFF. Full variable domain (rest looked up from reference TRBV9 and TRBJ1-1): DSGVTQTPKHLITATGQRVTLRCSPRSGDLSVYWYQQSLDQGLQFLIQYYNGEERAKGNILERFSAQQFPDLHSELNLSSLELGDSALYFCASSARIMNTEAFFGQGTRLTVV.

This clone turned up a few times. V usage is TRBV11-2 and J usage is TRBJ1-6; D is perhaps TRBD1 (5 bases). The germline V and J ends were trimmed by 5 bases and 7 bases, with 15 bases remaining between them. Germline CDR1 reads SGHAT; CDR2 reads FQNNGV. The CDR3 covers 15 residues. The CDR3 DNA reads TGTGCCAGCAGCCATTGGGGGGAAAGAAATTCACCCCTCCACTTT. Its translation is CASSHWGERNSPLHF. The full variable domain, in which reference TRBV11-2 and TRBJ1-6 provide the parts outside the CDR3, is EAGVAQSPRYKIIEKRQSVAFWCNPISGHATLYWYQQILGQGPKLLIQFQNNGVVDDSQLPKDRFSAERLKGVDSTLKIQPAKLEDSAVYLCASSHWGERNSPLHFGNGTRLTVT.

This sequence joins TRBV2 and TRBJ2-1; TRBD2 matches 9 bases. The CDR3 is 16 residues long. Trimming at V came to 3 bases and at J to 2 bases, leaving 5 bases not matched to a gene. Germline CDR1 and CDR2: SNHLY and FYNNEI. DNA of the CDR3: TGTGCCAGCAGTGAGTCCCCTAGCGGGGCCTACAATGAGCAGTTCTTC. It yields the protein CASSESPSGAYNEQFF.

The chain uses TRBV29-1 and TRBJ2-5, with D possibly matching TRBD2 (6 bases). The CDR3 consists of 10 residues. Trimming stripped 5 bases from V and 5 bases from J, with 6 bases between. In germline, CDR1 is SQVTM, CDR2 ANQGSEA. The DNA for the CDR3 is TGCAGCGTTCGGGGGGAGACCCAGTACTTC. Encoded protein: CSVRGETQYF.

This clone has just a few counts. For the CDR3, the DNA is TGTGCCAGCAGCTTAGCGACCGGGGAGCTGTTTTTT. It yields the protein CASSLATGELFF. V gene TRBV7-3 combines with J gene TRBJ2-2, with D uncertain. Germline CDR1 reads SGHTA; CDR2 reads FQGTGA. The CDR3 runs 12 residues. Deletions cut 2 bases from V and 5 bases from J, with 3 bases between.

This chain links TRBV7-2 with TRBJ2-3; D may be TRBD2 (7 bases). This CDR3 is built from 17 residues. Germline CDR1 is SGHTA and CDR2 is FQGNSA. With 3 bases removed from V and 1 base from J, the gap between germline ends came to 17 bases. The CDR3 region is CASSFGWGGRGTDTQYF. DNA of the CDR3: TGTGCCAGCAGCTTTGGTTGGGGGGGGCGCGGCACAGATACGCAGTATTTT. Complete variable domain (other parts from reference TRBV7-2 and TRBJ2-3): GAGVSQSPSNKVTEKGKDVELRCDPISGHTALYWYRQSLGQGLEFLIYFQGNSAPDKSGLPSDRFSAERTGGSVSTLTIQRTQQEDSAVYLCASSFGWGGRGTDTQYFGPGTRLTVL.

This rearrangement joins TRBV6-1 to TRBJ1-5; 8 bases are a match to TRBD1. From germline, CDR1 is MNHNS and CDR2 SASEGT. V lost 8 bases, J lost 3 bases, and 6 bases stayed unmatched. The CDR3 covers 14 residues. In DNA, the CDR3 is TGTGCCAGCCTGGGGCAGGGGGCCAATCAGCCCCAGCATTTT. It encodes CASLGQGANQPQHF.

The genes are TRBV6-1 and TRBJ1-1; TRBD1 matches at 10 bases. The CDR3 contains 16 residues. V trimming: 2 bases; J trimming: 5 bases; junction bases outside the gene matches: 8. Germline V gene sequence: CDR1 MNHNS, CDR2 SASEGT. The CDR3 sequence: CASSELNRQGATEAFF. CDR3 bases: TGTGCCAGCAGTGAACTCAACCGACAGGGGGCAACTGAAGCTTTCTTT.

The chain recombines TRBV21-1 with TRBJ2-1; the listed D gene, TRBD2, was not tested against the DNA. TRBV21-1 is labeled a pseudogene. This CDR3 is 16 amino acids long. The CDR3 DNA follows: TGTGCCAGCAGCTACTCGGTCGGAGGAACCTACAATGAGCAGTTCTTC. As protein: CASSYSVGGTYNEQFF.

The count of this clone is one. The chain is built from TRBV21-1 and TRBJ2-7; the D call in the table, TRBD1, was not verified against the DNA. TRBV21-1 is a documented pseudogene. The CDR3 consists of 17 residues. The CDR3 loop is CASSKAVGRPSPIEQYF. DNA for the CDR3: TGTGCCAGCAGCAAAGCGGTCGGCAGGCCTTCCCCTATCGAGCAGTACTTC.

This chain uses TRBV2 with TRBJ1-2, with 8 nucleotides matching TRBD1. The germline CDR1 and CDR2 sequences are SNHLY and FYNNEI. V dropped 3 bases and J dropped 2; count of bases not matched to a gene: 14. The CDR3 has 18 residues. CDR3 region: CASSDYRTGRSGNYGYTF. CDR3 sequence (DNA): TGTGCCAGCAGTGACTATAGGACAGGGCGATCGGGGAACTATGGCTACACCTTC.

This clone appeared once. The rearrangement links TRBV19 to TRBJ2-2; 10 bases are a match to TRBD2. The CDR3 has 14 residues. The V segment lost 7 bases and the J segment 6 bases; nucleotides outside the gene matches: 5. The germline CDR1 and CDR2 sequences are LNHDA and SQIVND (reference sequence). CDR3 DNA: TGTGCCAGTACCAGCGGGGGGGCATCCGGGGAGCTGTTTTTT. The encoded protein is CASTSGGASGELFF.